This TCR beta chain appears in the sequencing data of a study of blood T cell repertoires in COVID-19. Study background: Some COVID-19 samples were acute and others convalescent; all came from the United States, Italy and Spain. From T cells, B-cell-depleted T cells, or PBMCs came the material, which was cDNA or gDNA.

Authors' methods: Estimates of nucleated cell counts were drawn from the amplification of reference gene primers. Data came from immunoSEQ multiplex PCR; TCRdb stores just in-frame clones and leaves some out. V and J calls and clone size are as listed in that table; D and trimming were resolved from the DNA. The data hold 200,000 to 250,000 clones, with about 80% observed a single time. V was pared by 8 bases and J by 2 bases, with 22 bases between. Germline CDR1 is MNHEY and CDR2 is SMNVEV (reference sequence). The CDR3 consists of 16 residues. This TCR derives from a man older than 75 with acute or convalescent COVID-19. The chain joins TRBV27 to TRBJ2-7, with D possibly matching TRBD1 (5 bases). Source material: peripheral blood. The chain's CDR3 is CASRSGFQVGAYEQYF. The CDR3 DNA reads TGTGCCAGCCGGTCGGGCTTTCAGGTAGGGGCCTACGAGCAGTACTTC.